This TCR beta chain stems from a study of shared clonotypes between healthy human individuals. This clone occurred a few times. Profiling relied on immunoSEQ multiplex PCR, and the TCRdb table lists in-frame clones only, not all of them. In the table there are under 600,000 clones, around three quarters of which are singletons. V lost 1 base, J lost 8 bases, and 14 bases lay in between. This CDR3 spans 14 amino acids. From germline, CDR1 is SGHAT and CDR2 FQNNGV. The source is a woman aged 40 to 50 in good health. Some clones in this sample may be carry-over from other donors' samples. The sample consisted of PBMCs. The chain recombines TRBV11-2 with TRBJ1-1; D might be TRBD1 (5 bases). The CDR3 is CASSLGGAGSEAFF. CDR3 bases: TGTGCCAGCAGCTTAGGGGGCGCTGGGTCCGAAGCTTTCTTT.